A selection of T cell receptor beta chains follows, all from one sample in a study of cytomegalovirus exposure and HLA in healthy donors. Method: immunoSEQ multiplex PCR; TCRdb's copy keeps in-frame clones and lacks some. The sample has about 130,000 clones, about 85% seen once. The sequencing input was PBMCs. The receptors were gathered from a boy aged 10-17 years in good health and CMV-seronegative. Each CDR3 is given with its conserved first and last residue. A D gene is named only where the DNA matches it firmly. Some rows have no size entry. The others give once, few or many, or a class for an expanded clone.

CDR3 length	clone size	D gene	V gene	J gene	CDR3 DNA	CDR3 protein
13	-	TRBD1	TRBV6-1	TRBJ1-2	TGTGCCAGCAGTGACTACAGGGGAAGTGGCTACACCTTC	CASSDYRGSGYTF
15	-	TRBD1	TRBV19	TRBJ1-4	TGTGCCAGTAGTATAGATTTGGGACAGGGGGAAAAACTGTTTTTT	CASSIDLGQGEKLFF
12	-	-	TRBV19	TRBJ1-1	TGTGCCAGTAGTATAGAAGCCACTGAAGCTTTCTTT	CASSIEATEAFF
18	-	TRBD1	TRBV5-1	TRBJ1-1	TGCGCCAGCAGCCGCCCCGGGGGGACAGGGATGGTTAACACTGAAGCTTTCTTT	CASSRPGGTGMVNTEAFF
14	-	-	TRBV5-1	TRBJ2-7	TGCGCCAGCAGCTCGTGGACAGAGTATTACGAGCAGTACTTC	CASSSWTEYYEQYF
17	-	TRBD1	TRBV5-1	TRBJ2-2	TGCGCCAGCAGCCAGGGACAGGGTGGCTTAGCCGCCGGGGAGCTGTTTTTT	CASSQGQGGLAAGELFF
12	-	-	TRBV30	TRBJ1-2	TGTGCCTGGACGTCTGGAGGCAATGGCTACACCTTC	CAWTSGGNGYTF
16	-	TRBD1	TRBV7-9	TRBJ1-2	TGTGCCAGCAGCCCGGGCCAGGGGGCAGAGATTCGACCTTACACCTTC	CASSPGQGAEIRPYTF
11	-	-	TRBV10-2	TRBJ1-1	TGCGCCAGCAGTGAGGGGGGGGGAGCTTTCTTT	CASSEGGGAFF
14	-	-	TRBV9	TRBJ2-7	TGTGCCAGCAGCGTAGTGGCTCAGGGCTACGAGCAGTACTTC	CASSVVAQGYEQYF
15	-	-	TRBV6-5	TRBJ2-1	TGTGCCAGCAGTTACGAGCGGAGCTCCTACAATGAGCAGTTCTTC	CASSYERSSYNEQFF
13	few	-	TRBV6-5	TRBJ1-1	TGTGCCAGCAGCAGGGGTCGCGACACTGAAGCTTTCTTT	CASSRGRDTEAFF
23	-	TRBD1	TRBV10-3	TRBJ2-6	TGTGCCATCAGTTCTCATCCTGTACCGGGACAGGGAGACCATTCCTCTGGGGCCAACGTCCTGACTTTC	CAISSHPVPGQGDHSSGANVLTF
15	-	TRBD2	TRBV5-1	TRBJ2-3	TGCGCCAGCAGCCCGGGACTAGCGGGAGCAGATACGCAGTATTTT	CASSPGLAGADTQYF
14	-	-	TRBV28	TRBJ1-5	TGTGCCACCTTTCAGGGGAACAGCAATCAGCCCCAGCATTTT	CATFQGNSNQPQHF
14	-	TRBD1	TRBV9	TRBJ1-2	TGTGCCAGCAGCCAAGGACAGGAATCCTATGGCTACACCTTC	CASSQGQESYGYTF
17	-	TRBD1	TRBV13	TRBJ2-4	TGTGCCAGCAGCTTTCTCTTGGGACAGGGTGAGAGAAACATTCAGTACTTC	CASSFLLGQGERNIQYF
15	-	TRBD2	TRBV2	TRBJ2-1	TGTGCCAGCTCTGGGGGGGATGGCTCCTACAATGAGCAGTTCTTC	CASSGGDGSYNEQFF
14	-	-	TRBV5-1	TRBJ2-7	TGCGCCAGCAGCCCCGTGCAGGGTATGGGCGAGCAGTACTTC	CASSPVQGMGEQYF
16	-	TRBD2	TRBV5-1	TRBJ2-1	TGCGCCAGCAGCTTGAGCCTAGCGGGAGGACTGGATGAGCAGTTCTTC	CASSLSLAGGLDEQFF
14	-	-	TRBV15	TRBJ1-2	TGTGCCACCAGCAGAGATAAAGTGAGCGATGGCTACACCTTC	CATSRDKVSDGYTF
14	-	TRBD1	TRBV25-1	TRBJ1-1	TGTGCCAGCAGTGAATGGGACAGTACCACTGAAGCTTTCTTT	CASSEWDSTTEAFF
15	-	-	TRBV9	TRBJ2-3	TGTGCCAGCAGCGGTGCGGGAATAGTCGCAGATACGCAGTATTTT	CASSGAGIVADTQYF
16	-	TRBD1	TRBV5-1	TRBJ1-3	TGCGCCAGCAGCTTACAGGGGGAAGATACTGGAAACACCATATATTTT	CASSLQGEDTGNTIYF
14	-	-	TRBV30	TRBJ2-5	TGTGCCTGGAGTGTAGGACTATACCAAGAGACCCAGTACTTC	CAWSVGLYQETQYF
17	-	TRBD2	TRBV7-2	TRBJ2-3	TGTGCCAGCAGCCCCCCGGGTCTAGCGGGAGCTGGGGATACGCAGTATTTT	CASSPPGLAGAGDTQYF
16	many	TRBD1	TRBV5-1	TRBJ2-6	TGCGCCAGCAGCTACTACCCAGGGGGCGGGGCCAACGTCCTGACTTTC	CASSYYPGGGANVLTF
14	-	-	TRBV9	TRBJ1-6	TGTGCCAGCAGCGGGAGGACAGTTAATTCACCCCTCCACTTT	CASSGRTVNSPLHF
14	-	-	TRBV18	TRBJ2-2	TGTGCCAGCTCTCCGACAGCGAACACCGGGGAGCTGTTTTTT	CASSPTANTGELFF
15	-	-	TRBV19	TRBJ1-1	TGTGCCAGTAGTTCGCTGCGGAGGGGCGGGACTGAAGCTTTCTTT	CASSSLRRGGTEAFF
12	-	-	TRBV30	TRBJ2-7	TGTGCCTGGAGGAGGTCTACCTACGAGCAGTACTTC	CAWRRSTYEQYF
17	-	-	TRBV4-2	TRBJ2-1	TGTGCCAGCAGCCAAGATCCCCCAGCGAGAGGGGGCAATGAGCAGTTCTTC	CASSQDPPARGGNEQFF
12	once	-	TRBV4-2	TRBJ1-5	TGTGCCAGCAGCCAAGATCGTCAGCCCCAGCATTTT	CASSQDRQPQHF
13	-	-	TRBV28	TRBJ1-2	TGTGCCAGCAGTTTAGCCGGGGACTATGGCTACACCTTC	CASSLAGDYGYTF
11	-	-	TRBV29-1	TRBJ1-2	TGCAGCGTTGTACAGGGAAATGGCTACACCTTC	CSVVQGNGYTF
15	-	-	TRBV7-2	TRBJ2-2	TGTGCCAGCAGCCCCAGCACTAGGAACACCGGGGAGCTGTTTTTT	CASSPSTRNTGELFF
16	-	TRBD1	TRBV4-1	TRBJ1-2	TGCGCCAGCAGCCAAGCGAATAACAGGGGGGATTATGGCTACACCTTC	CASSQANNRGDYGYTF
13	-	-	TRBV29-1	TRBJ2-7	TGCAGCGTGTCGGACAGCAATTCCTACGAGCAGTACTTC	CSVSDSNSYEQYF
14	few	TRBD1	TRBV6-5	TRBJ1-4	TGTGCCAGCAGTGAAGGGGGCGCTAATGAAAAACTGTTTTTT	CASSEGGANEKLFF
15	-	-	TRBV2	TRBJ2-2	TGTGCCAGCAGTGACGGGGGGCCCGGCACCGGGGAGCTGTTTTTT	CASSDGGPGTGELFF
16	-	-	TRBV19	TRBJ1-2	TGTGCCAGTAGTACTTCAGGGACGGCAGCCGCGGGGGGCTACACCTTC	CASSTSGTAAAGGYTF
17	-	-	TRBV11-2	TRBJ1-3	TGTGCCAGCAGCTTAGTCAGTCCATCGGGCTCTGGAAACACCATATATTTT	CASSLVSPSGSGNTIYF
11	-	-	TRBV30	TRBJ1-1	TGTGCCTGGAGACGGGTTTCTGAAGCTTTCTTT	CAWRRVSEAFF
14	-	TRBD1	TRBV10-2	TRBJ2-7	TGCGCCAGCAGGGGGACAGGGATTGCCTACGAGCAGTACTTC	CASRGTGIAYEQYF
16	-	TRBD1	TRBV11-2	TRBJ1-4	TGTGCCAGCAGCGGTGGGACAGGGGGTACTAATGAAAAACTGTTTTTT	CASSGGTGGTNEKLFF
16	-	TRBD1	TRBV7-8	TRBJ1-1	TGTGCCAGCAGCTTAATGGGACAGGGTATGAACACTGAAGCTTTCTTT	CASSLMGQGMNTEAFF
15	few	-	TRBV4-2	TRBJ1-2	TGTGCCAGCAGCCAAGACCCTAGGGCAGGGTCTGGCTACACCTTC	CASSQDPRAGSGYTF
16	-	-	TRBV14	TRBJ2-6	TGTGCCAGCAGCCAAGATTGGGGGGCTGGGGCCAACGTCCTGACTTTC	CASSQDWGAGANVLTF
17	once	TRBD2	TRBV7-3	TRBJ2-1	TGTGCCAGCAGCGCCCGGGGCCCCAATGGACTAGCCAATGAGCAGTTCTTC	CASSARGPNGLANEQFF
12	-	TRBD1	TRBV11-3	TRBJ1-2	TGTGCCAGCAGCCAGGGGGATTATGGCTACACCTTC	CASSQGDYGYTF
15	-	-	TRBV27	TRBJ1-5	TGTGCCAGCAGTTCCCGCCCAGGGAGCAATCAGCCCCAGCATTTT	CASSSRPGSNQPQHF
13	-	-	TRBV2	TRBJ2-5	TGTGCCAGCAATAACAGGGTGCGGGAGACCCAGTACTTC	CASNNRVRETQYF
15	-	TRBD1	TRBV9	TRBJ2-3	TGTGCCAGCAGCGTAGATGGACAGGGCACAGATACGCAGTATTTT	CASSVDGQGTDTQYF
13	-	TRBD1	TRBV19	TRBJ1-3	TGTGCCAGTAGTATAGCCAGGGGGAACACCATATATTTT	CASSIARGNTIYF
14	-	TRBD1	TRBV10-1	TRBJ1-2	TGCGCCAGCAGTGAACGACAGGGGTGGGATGGCTACACCTTC	CASSERQGWDGYTF